The source of this TCR beta chain is a study of T-cell reconstitution after alpha-beta-depleted transplantation in children. Study-wide findings and caveats: At day 60, the high TCRbeta diversity found in some patients originated from recipient T cells and thymic progenitors that had survived. Alpha-beta T cells present about two months after transplant were reported to originate from several hundred expanded graft clones.

Points on this clonotype: Its antigen is unidentified.

Using unique molecular identifiers, the investigators prepared the TCRbeta library. TCRdb re-derived calls from the PCR reads in MiXCR, one entry per CDR3 protein. This sample carries about a million distinct CDR3 sequences, 25% to 30% of them seen once, and the ten largest clones take 28%. The sample in question was PBMCs, mostly from graft donor cells, obtained 360 days after TCRalphabeta/CD19-depleted stem cell transplant. The origin of this receptor is a boy under two years old who had a stem cell transplant for SCID, so the T cells may come from the graft donor.

The CDR3 loop is CATSRLGEDEQYF. Written as DNA, the CDR3 is TGTGCCACCAGCAGGTTGGGAGAAGACGAGCAGTACTTC. This chain joins TRBV15 and TRBJ2-7; tentative D call: TRBD2 (5 bases). Germline V gives CDR1 LNHNV, CDR2 YYDKDF (reference sequence). The CDR3 covers 13 residues. V was cut by 3 bases and J by 5 bases, with 11 bases left in between.